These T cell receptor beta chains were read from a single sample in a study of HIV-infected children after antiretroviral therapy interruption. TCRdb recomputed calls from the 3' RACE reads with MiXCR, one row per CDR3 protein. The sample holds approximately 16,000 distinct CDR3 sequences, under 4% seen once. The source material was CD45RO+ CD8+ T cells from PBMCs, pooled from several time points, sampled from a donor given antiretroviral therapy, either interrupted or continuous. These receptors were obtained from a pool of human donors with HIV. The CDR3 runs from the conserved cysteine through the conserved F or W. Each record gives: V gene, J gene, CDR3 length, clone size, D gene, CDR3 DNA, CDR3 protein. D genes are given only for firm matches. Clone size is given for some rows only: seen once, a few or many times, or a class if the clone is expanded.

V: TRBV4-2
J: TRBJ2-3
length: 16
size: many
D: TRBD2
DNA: TGTGCCAGCAGCCAGGGGGAGCGGGGCGACACAGATACGCAGTATTTT
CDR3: CASSQGERGDTDTQYF

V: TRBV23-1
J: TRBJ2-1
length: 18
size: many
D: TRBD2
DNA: TGCGCCAGCAGTCATCGGCTAGCGGGCGGTCGCTCCTACAATGAGCAGTTCTTC
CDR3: CASSHRLAGGRSYNEQFF

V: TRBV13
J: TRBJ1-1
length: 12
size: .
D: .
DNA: TGTGCCAGCAGCTCGGGACGTCTTGAAGCTTTCTTT
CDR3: CASSSGRLEAFF

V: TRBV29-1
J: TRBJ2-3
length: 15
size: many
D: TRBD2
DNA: TGCAGCGTGACGCTAGCGGGGACCGTCACAGATACGCAGTATTTT
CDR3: CSVTLAGTVTDTQYF

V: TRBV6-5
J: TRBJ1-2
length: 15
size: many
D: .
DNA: TGTGCCAGCAGCCCCGCCGGTGGGTCGAGATATGGCTACACCTTC
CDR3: CASSPAGGSRYGYTF

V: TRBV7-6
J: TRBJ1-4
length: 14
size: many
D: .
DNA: TGTGCCAGCGCCTTCCCTCACCGGTCTGAAAAACTGTTTTTT
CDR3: CASAFPHRSEKLFF

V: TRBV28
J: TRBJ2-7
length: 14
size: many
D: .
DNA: TGTGCCAGCTCCCCGGATGGGGAAAGCTACGAGCAGTACTTC
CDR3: CASSPDGESYEQYF

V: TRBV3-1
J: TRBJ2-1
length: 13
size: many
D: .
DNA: TGTGCCAGCAGCAAAGGGACGAACAATGAGCAGTTCTTC
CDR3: CASSKGTNNEQFF

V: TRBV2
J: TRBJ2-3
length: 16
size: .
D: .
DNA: TGTGCCAGCAGAGAAGACAGGATTTGTAGCACAGATACGGAGTATTTT
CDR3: CASREDRICSTDTEYF

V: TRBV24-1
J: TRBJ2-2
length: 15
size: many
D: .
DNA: TGTGCCACCAGTGATTTCCGATTAAACACCGGGGAGCTGTTTTTT
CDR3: CATSDFRLNTGELFF

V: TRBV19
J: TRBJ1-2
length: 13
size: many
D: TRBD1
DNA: TGTGCCAGTAGCAGGGGGGGGAACTATGGCTACACCTTC
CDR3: CASSRGGNYGYTF

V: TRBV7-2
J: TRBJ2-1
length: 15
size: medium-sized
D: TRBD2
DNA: TGTGCCAGCAGCGACGGACTAGCGGTCTACAATGAGCAGTTCTTC
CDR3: CASSDGLAVYNEQFF

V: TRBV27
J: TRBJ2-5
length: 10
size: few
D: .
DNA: TGTGCCAGCGGATTAGAGACCCAGTACTTC
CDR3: CASGLETQYF

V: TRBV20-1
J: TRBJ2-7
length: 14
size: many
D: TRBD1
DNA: TGCAGTGCTAGAGAGTCAGGGGGTTGGTACGAGCAGTACTTC
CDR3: CSARESGGWYEQYF

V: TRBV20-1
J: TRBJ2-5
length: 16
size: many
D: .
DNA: TGCAGTGCTAGAGACCCACAGGGACGGGACCAAGAGACCCAGTACTTC
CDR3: CSARDPQGRDQETQYF

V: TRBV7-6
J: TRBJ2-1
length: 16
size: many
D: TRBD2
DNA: TGTGCCAGCAGCTCGGGAGCGGGAGGGACCCACCATGAGCAGTTCTTC
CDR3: CASSSGAGGTHHEQFF

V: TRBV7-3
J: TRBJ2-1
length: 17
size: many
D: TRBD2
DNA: TGTGCCAGCAGCCCATCGGGGGGGGATGGTTCCTACAATGAGCAGTTCTTC
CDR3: CASSPSGGDGSYNEQFF

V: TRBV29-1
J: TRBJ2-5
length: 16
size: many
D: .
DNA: TGCAGCGTAACATTACCTTCTCGGGACTTCCAAGAGACCCAGTACTTC
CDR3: CSVTLPSRDFQETQYF

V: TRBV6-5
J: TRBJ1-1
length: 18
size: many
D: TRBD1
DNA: TGTGCCAGCAGGGAAACCGGGACAGGGTACTCATACGGCACTGAAGCTTTCTTT
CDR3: CASRETGTGYSYGTEAFF

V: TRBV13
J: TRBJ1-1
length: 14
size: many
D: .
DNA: TGTGCCAGCAGCTACGGGACCATGAACACTGAAGCTTTCTTT
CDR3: CASSYGTMNTEAFF

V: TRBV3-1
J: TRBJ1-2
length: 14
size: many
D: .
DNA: TGTGCCAGCAGCCCGACAGCCGGAGGGTATGGCTACACCTTC
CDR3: CASSPTAGGYGYTF

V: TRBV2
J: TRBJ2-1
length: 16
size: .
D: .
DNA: TGTGCCAGCAGTGATACGCCGGACAGATCCTACAATGAGCAGTTCTTC
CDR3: CASSDTPDRSYNEQFF

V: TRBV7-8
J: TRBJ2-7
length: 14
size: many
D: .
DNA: TGTGCCAGCCATTCCAGGGAAACCCCCTACGAGCAGTACTTC
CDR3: CASHSRETPYEQYF

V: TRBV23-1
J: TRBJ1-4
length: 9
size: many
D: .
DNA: TGCGCCCCAAGAACCGTGGTGTTTTTT
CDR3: CAPRTVVFF

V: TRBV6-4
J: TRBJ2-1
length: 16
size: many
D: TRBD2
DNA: TGTGCCAGCAGTGACTCGGCTAGCGGGGGGTTGGGTGAGCAGTTCTTC
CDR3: CASSDSASGGLGEQFF

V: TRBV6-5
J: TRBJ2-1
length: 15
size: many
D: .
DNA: TGTGCCAGCAGTTACTCGGGGGAGCCACACAATGAGCAGTTCTTC
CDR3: CASSYSGEPHNEQFF

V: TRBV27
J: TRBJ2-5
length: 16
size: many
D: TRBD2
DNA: TGTGCCAGCAGTTTATCGCCAGGGACTAGTTTAGAGACCCAGTACTTC
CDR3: CASSLSPGTSLETQYF

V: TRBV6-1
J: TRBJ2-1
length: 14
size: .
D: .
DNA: TGTGCCAGCAGTGAACTAAGTGGATACAATGAGCAGTTCTTC
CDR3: CASSELSGYNEQFF

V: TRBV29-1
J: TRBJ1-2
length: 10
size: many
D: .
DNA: TGCAGCGTACTGGACAGAGACTACACCTTC
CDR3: CSVLDRDYTF

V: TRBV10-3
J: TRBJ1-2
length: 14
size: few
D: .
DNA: TGTGCCATCAGTGAGTTGGGCAGATCCTATGGCTACACCTTC
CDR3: CAISELGRSYGYTF

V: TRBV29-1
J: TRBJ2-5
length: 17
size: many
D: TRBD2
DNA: TGCAGCGTTGTACCGGTCGAGCGGGGGGGGTACCAAGAGACCCAGTACTTC
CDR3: CSVVPVERGGYQETQYF

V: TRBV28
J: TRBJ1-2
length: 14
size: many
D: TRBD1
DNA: TGTGCCAGCAGCCCCCGGGACAGGGCTTATGGCTACACCTTC
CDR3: CASSPRDRAYGYTF

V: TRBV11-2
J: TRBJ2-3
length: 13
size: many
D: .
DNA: TGTGCCAGCAGCCCCCTTTTGGGGGGCACGCAGTATTTT
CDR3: CASSPLLGGTQYF

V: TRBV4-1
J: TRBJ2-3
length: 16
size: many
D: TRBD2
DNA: TGCGCCAGCAGCCAAGATGAGGCTAGCGGGGCAGATACGCAGTATTTT
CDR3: CASSQDEASGADTQYF

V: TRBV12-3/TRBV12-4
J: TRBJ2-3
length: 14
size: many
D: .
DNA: TGTGCCAGCAAAAGTAGCCGGGGCACAGATACGCAGTATTTT
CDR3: CASKSSRGTDTQYF

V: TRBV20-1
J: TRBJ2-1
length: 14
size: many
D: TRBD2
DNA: TGCAGTGCTGATACTAGCGGGGGGGCAGATGAGCAGTTCTTC
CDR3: CSADTSGGADEQFF

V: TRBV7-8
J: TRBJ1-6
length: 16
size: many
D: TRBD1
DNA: TGTGCCAGCAGCGCCCACGGGACAGAAGCTTATTCACCCCTCCACTTT
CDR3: CASSAHGTEAYSPLHF

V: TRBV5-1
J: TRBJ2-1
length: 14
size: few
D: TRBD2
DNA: TGCGCCAGCAGCTTTAGAATAGCGGGGGATGAGCAGTTCTTC
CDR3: CASSFRIAGDEQFF

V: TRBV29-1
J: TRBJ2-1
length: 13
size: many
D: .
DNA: TGCAGCGTTGGGACAAACTCCTACAATGAGCAGTTCTTC
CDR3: CSVGTNSYNEQFF

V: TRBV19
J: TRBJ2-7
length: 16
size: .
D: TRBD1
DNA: TGTGCCAGTAGTCACGGACAGGGTGAGTCTCGGGGCGAGCAGTACTTC
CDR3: CASSHGQGESRGEQYF

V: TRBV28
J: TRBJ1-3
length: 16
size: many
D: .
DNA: TGTGCCAGCAGTTACCTCCCCGAGGGGCCAGGAAACACCATATATTTT
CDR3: CASSYLPEGPGNTIYF

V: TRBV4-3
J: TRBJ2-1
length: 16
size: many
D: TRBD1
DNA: TGCGCCAGCAGCCAAGACGAGGGGGCGATAGGCAATGAGCAGTTCTTC
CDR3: CASSQDEGAIGNEQFF

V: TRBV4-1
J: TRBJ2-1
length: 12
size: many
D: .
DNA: TGCGCCAGCAGCCAAGATAGGGCAGAGCAGTTCTTC
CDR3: CASSQDRAEQFF

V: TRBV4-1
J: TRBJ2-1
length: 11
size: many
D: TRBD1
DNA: TGCGCCAGTGGACAGGGGAATGAGCAGTTCTTC
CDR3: CASGQGNEQFF